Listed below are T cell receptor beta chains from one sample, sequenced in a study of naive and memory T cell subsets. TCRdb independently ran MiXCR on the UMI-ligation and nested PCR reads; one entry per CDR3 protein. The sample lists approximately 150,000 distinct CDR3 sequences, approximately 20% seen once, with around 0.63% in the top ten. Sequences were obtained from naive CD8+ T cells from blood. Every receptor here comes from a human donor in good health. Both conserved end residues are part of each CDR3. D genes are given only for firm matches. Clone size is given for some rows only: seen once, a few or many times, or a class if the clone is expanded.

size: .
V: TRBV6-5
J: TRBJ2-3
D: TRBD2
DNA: TGTGCCAGCAGCAACACTATAGTAGCGGGAGATTTTAAAGATACGCAGTATTTT
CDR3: CASSNTIVAGDFKDTQYF

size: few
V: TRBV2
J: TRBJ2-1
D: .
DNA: TGTGCCAGCAGTGCACCAGCGCTGTCCTACAATGAGCAGTTCTTC
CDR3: CASSAPALSYNEQFF

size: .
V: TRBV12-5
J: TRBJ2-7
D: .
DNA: TGTGCTAGTGGTTTGGGGTACTCCTACGAGCAGTACTTC
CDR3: CASGLGYSYEQYF

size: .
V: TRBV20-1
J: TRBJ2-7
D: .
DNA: TGCAGTGCTAGAGTACAAAATACTCCCTACGAGCAGTACTTC
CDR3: CSARVQNTPYEQYF

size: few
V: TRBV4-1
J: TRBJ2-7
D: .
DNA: TGCGCCAGCAGCTATCATCAGGGGTACGAGCAGTACTTC
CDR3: CASSYHQGYEQYF

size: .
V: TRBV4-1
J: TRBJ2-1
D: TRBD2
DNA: TGCGCCAGCAGCCAACTAGCGGGAGCCTACAATGAGCAGTTCTTC
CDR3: CASSQLAGAYNEQFF

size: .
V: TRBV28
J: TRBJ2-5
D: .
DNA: TGTGCCAGCATGGAAAGCGGCGAGACCCAGTACTTC
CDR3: CASMESGETQYF

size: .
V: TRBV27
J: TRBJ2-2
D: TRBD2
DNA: TGTGCCAGCAGCCTAGCGGGAGCGAACACCGGGGAGCTGTTTTTT
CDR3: CASSLAGANTGELFF

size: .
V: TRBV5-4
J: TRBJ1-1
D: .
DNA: TGTGCCAGCAGCTTGGACAACATGAACACTGAAGCTTTCTTT
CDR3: CASSLDNMNTEAFF

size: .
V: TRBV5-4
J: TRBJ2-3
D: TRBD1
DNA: TGTGCCAGCAGCGGCGGACAGGGGAGTTACACAGATACGCAGTATTTT
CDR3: CASSGGQGSYTDTQYF

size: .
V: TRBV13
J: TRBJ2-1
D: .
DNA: TGTGCCAGCAGCCCGCCGGCAGGCCCTCATGAGCAGTTCTTC
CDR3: CASSPPAGPHEQFF

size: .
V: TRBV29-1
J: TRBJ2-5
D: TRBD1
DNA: TGCAGCGTTGAACTACCTAGGGGGCGGGAGACCCAGTACTTC
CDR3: CSVELPRGRETQYF

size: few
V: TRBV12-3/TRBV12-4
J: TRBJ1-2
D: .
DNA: TGTGCCAGCAGATCAATCGGGGCGGACTATGGCTACACCTTC
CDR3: CASRSIGADYGYTF

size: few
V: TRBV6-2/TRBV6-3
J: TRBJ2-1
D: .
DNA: TGTGCCAGCAGTTACCCAACACTCCTAGGGGGGGATGAGCAGTTCTTC
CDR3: CASSYPTLLGGDEQFF

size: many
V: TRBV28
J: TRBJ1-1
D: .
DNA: TGTGCCAGCACCTGGCAGGCGGAAGCTTTCTTT
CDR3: CASTWQAEAFF

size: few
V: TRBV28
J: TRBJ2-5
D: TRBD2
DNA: TGTGCCAGCAGTCGTCCGTTAGCGGGGTCTTTAGAGACCCAGTACTTC
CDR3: CASSRPLAGSLETQYF

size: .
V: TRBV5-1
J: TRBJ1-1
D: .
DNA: TGCGCCAGCAGCCTGGAGGGGGGCATTGAAGCTTTCTTT
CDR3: CASSLEGGIEAFF

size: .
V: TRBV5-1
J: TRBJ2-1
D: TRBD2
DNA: TGCGCCAGCAGCCCCGGGGGTAGCGGGAGTGATGAGCAGTTCTTC
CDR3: CASSPGGSGSDEQFF

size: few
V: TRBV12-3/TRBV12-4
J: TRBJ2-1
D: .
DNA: TGTGCCAGCAGTTTACCCCTCCGTTTACAACAGTTCTTC
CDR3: CASSLPLRLQQFF

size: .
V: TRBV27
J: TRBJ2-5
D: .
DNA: TGTGCCAGCAGTTTATCCGGCAGACAAGAGACCCAGTACTTC
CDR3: CASSLSGRQETQYF

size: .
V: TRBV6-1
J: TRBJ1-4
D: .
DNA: TGTGCCAGCAGTCCCCTGACCTTGGTAAATGAAAAACTGTTTTTT
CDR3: CASSPLTLVNEKLFF

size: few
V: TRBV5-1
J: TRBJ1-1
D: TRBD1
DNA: TGCGCCAGCAGCTGGGGACAGGGCGGGTACACTGAAGCTTTCTTT
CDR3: CASSWGQGGYTEAFF

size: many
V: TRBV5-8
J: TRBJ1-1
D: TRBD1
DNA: TGTGCCAGCAGCCCATGGGACAGGGCGCACCAAGTAGGGGTCATGAACACTGAAGCTTTCTTT
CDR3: CASSPWDRAHQVGVMNTEAFF

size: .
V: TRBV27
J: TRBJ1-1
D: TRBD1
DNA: TGTGCCAGCAGGCGCTACACAGGGGAGCACACTGAAGCTTTCTTT
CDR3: CASRRYTGEHTEAFF

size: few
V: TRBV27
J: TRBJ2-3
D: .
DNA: TGTGCCAGCAGTTTACAGACAGAGACAGATACGCAGTATTTT
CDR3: CASSLQTETDTQYF

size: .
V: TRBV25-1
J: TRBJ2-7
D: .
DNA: TGTGCCAGCAGTGATAGGGGGGGAGGGCCAATCGAGCAGTACTTC
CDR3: CASSDRGGGPIEQYF

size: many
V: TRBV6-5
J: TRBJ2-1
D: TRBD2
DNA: TGTGCCAGCAGTTACACTGGACTAGCGGGAGCCTACAATGAGCAGTTCTTC
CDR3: CASSYTGLAGAYNEQFF

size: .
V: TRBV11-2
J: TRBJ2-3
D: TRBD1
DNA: TGTGCCAGCAGGATCGGACAGGGGGGCGATACGCAGTATTTT
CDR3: CASRIGQGGDTQYF

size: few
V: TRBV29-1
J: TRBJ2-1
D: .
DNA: TGCAGCGTTCAGGGTCTGGGGAACAATGAGCAGTTCTTC
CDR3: CSVQGLGNNEQFF

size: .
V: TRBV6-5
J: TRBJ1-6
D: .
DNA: TGTGCCAGCATCTCCGCGGCAGGGGACGTATCGCCCCTCCACTTT
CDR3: CASISAAGDVSPLHF

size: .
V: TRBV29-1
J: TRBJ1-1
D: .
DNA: TGCAGCGTTGGCAGGGAGACTGAAGCTTTCTTT
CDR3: CSVGRETEAFF

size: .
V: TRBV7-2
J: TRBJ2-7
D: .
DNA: TGTGCCAGCAGCTTAGGTACGTCCGAGCAGTACTTC
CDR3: CASSLGTSEQYF

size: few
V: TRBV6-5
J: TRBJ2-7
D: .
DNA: TGTGCCAGCAGTTACGAGAGGGGACACTACGAGCAGTACTTC
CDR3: CASSYERGHYEQYF